One and the same sample provided the 8 T cell receptor beta chains below, sequenced in a study of blood T cell repertoires in COVID-19. Here immunoSEQ multiplex PCR was the method, and the copy in TCRdb shows in-frame clones only, minus some. This sample carries about 140,000 clones, around 88% of them seen once, and the ten largest clones take 1.5% to 1.9%. The sample comprised peripheral blood. These receptors were taken from a woman aged 55-75 years with acute or convalescent COVID-19.

The CDR3 sequence: CALGLAYNEQFF. For the CDR3, the DNA is TGTGCCCTGGGACTAGCATACAATGAGCAGTTCTTC. V is TRBV30 and J is TRBJ2-1; 9 bases are shared with TRBD2. With V trimmed by 8 bases and J by 4 bases, 3 bases remained unmatched. CDR3 length: 12 residues. Germline-derived CDR1 and CDR2 are GTSNPN and SVGIG (reference sequence).

The chain combines TRBV9 with TRBJ1-1; D gene unclear. CDR1 is SGDLS and CDR2 is YYNGEE in the germline V gene. With 0 bases removed from V and 5 bases from J, the gap between germline ends came to 8 bases. The CDR3 is made up of 13 amino acids. The CDR3 nucleotides read TGTGCCAGCAGCGTAGAGCCGGAGACTGAAGCTTTCTTT. Amino acids: CASSVEPETEAFF. Complete variable domain (other parts from reference TRBV9 and TRBJ1-1): DSGVTQTPKHLITATGQRVTLRCSPRSGDLSVYWYQQSLDQGLQFLIQYYNGEERAKGNILERFSAQQFPDLHSELNLSSLELGDSALYFCASSVEPETEAFFGQGTRLTVV.

The V call is TRBV6-5, the J call TRBJ2-3, with D perhaps matching TRBD1 (6 bases). Deletions cut 8 bases from V and 14 bases from J, with 26 bases between. Germline CDR1 MNHEY, CDR2 SVGAGI. The CDR3 length is 14 residues. CDR3 in DNA: TGTGCCAGCCAGAGGCCTCCGACAGGCGAAAATTTGTATTTT. Residues: CASQRPPTGENLYF.

The chain has TRBV28 and TRBJ2-1; 9 nucleotides match TRBD2. This CDR3 region has 16 residues. From germline, CDR1 is MDHEN and CDR2 SYDVKM. V shed 5 bases and J 5 bases; nucleotides not matched to a gene: 10. The CDR3 DNA is TGTGCCAGCAGTCTGCTAGGAAGCGGGGGGCACAATGAGCAGTTCTTC. It specifies CASSLLGSGGHNEQFF.

The chain links TRBV29-1 to TRBJ2-3; 9 bases match TRBD1. The CDR3 length is 18 residues. J lost 2 bases, V lost 4 bases, and 16 bases had no gene match. Germline lookup yields CDR1 SQVTM and CDR2 ANQGSEA. The CDR3 protein is CSVAMLGVRDRATDTQYF. DNA for the CDR3: TGCAGCGTTGCGATGCTTGGGGTCCGGGACAGGGCCACAGATACGCAGTATTTT.

The chain joins TRBV27 to TRBJ2-1; D ambiguous. This CDR3 has 14 residues. In germline, CDR1 is MNHEY, CDR2 SMNVEV (reference sequence). V lost 7 bases, J lost 5 bases, and 15 bases lay in between. The CDR3 coding sequence is TGTGCCAGCACCACAGAGCCATTTAACAATGAGCAGTTCTTC. It is translated as CASTTEPFNNEQFF.

The chain recombines TRBV5-4 with TRBJ1-2; D perhaps matches TRBD1 (6 bases). Germline V lookup: CDR1 SGHNT, CDR2 YYREEE (reference sequence). The CDR3 has 15 residues. The V gene lost 2 bases and the J gene lost 8 bases, with 19 bases spanning the gap. The DNA of the CDR3 is TGTGCCAGCAGCTTCGGACAGCCGGAGCTGGGAGGCTACACCTTC. It translates to CASSFGQPELGGYTF.

The V call is TRBV15, the J call TRBJ2-1; 7 nucleotides line up with TRBD1. The CDR3 spans 15 residues. The V gene end was trimmed by 8 bases and the J gene end by 4 bases; junction bases not matched to a gene: 11. Germline-derived CDR1 and CDR2 are LNHNV and YYDKDF (reference sequence). As DNA, the CDR3 is TGTGCCACCTCCCGGGACAGAGGGTTTTACAATGAGCAGTTCTTC. Its protein product is CATSRDRGFYNEQFF. Variable domain in full (rest from reference TRBV15 and TRBJ2-1): DAMVIQNPRYQVTQFGKPVTLSCSQTLNHNVMYWYQQKSSQAPKLLFHYYDKDFNNEADTPDNFQSRRPNTSFCFLDIRSPGLGDTAMYLCATSRDRGFYNEQFFGPGTRLTVL.